The 17 T cell receptor beta chains reported below all come from one sample, sequenced in a study of neoadjuvant nivolumab and ipilimumab in lung cancer. Measured with immunoSEQ multiplex PCR; TCRdb has only the in-frame clones, and not every one. Of about 7,000 clones listed, approximately 83% were seen once; the top ten hold around 4.5%. The sequenced sample was tumor tissue, obtained after neoadjuvant nivolumab, alone or with ipilimumab, at or shortly before surgery. The receptors stem from an adult with non-small cell lung cancer.

The chain couples TRBV6-1 to TRBJ1-2; D is uncertain. The length of the CDR3 is 14 residues. V was shortened by 7 bases and J by 0 bases, with 12 bases between the two germline ends. Germline V CDR1 and CDR2: MNHNS, SASEGT. The CDR3 here is CASTNFGSNYGYTF. CDR3 bases: TGTGCCAGCACTAACTTCGGCTCTAACTATGGCTACACCTTC.

This chain uses TRBV4-3 with TRBJ1-2; no clear D. The V gene lost 1 base and the J gene lost 6 bases, with 15 bases spanning the gap. This CDR3 is built from 15 residues. Germline CDR1 and CDR2: LGHNA and YSLEER. CDR3 sequence reads: CASSQAALKKDGYTF. CDR3 nucleotide sequence: TGCGCCAGCAGCCAAGCAGCCCTAAAAAAGGATGGCTACACCTTC.

The chain uses TRBV5-1 and TRBJ1-2; a weak D match, TRBD1 (5 bases). CDR1 and CDR2 (germline): SGHRS, YFSETQ. V gave up 4 bases and J gave up 4 bases, with 20 bases separating them. The CDR3 runs to 16 residues. CDR3 DNA: TGCGCCAGCAGCCCCAGGTCAGGGTCGGAAGTCTATGGCTACACCTTC. It yields the protein CASSPRSGSEVYGYTF.

This clone was observed once. The gene calls are TRBV2 and TRBJ1-5; D perhaps matches TRBD1 (5 bases). V was pared by 8 bases and J by 0 bases, with 8 bases between. The CDR3 extends over 13 amino acids. Germline CDR1 and CDR2: SNHLY and FYNNEI. The CDR3 DNA follows: TGTGCCAGCGGGACCTATAGCAATCAGCCCCAGCATTTT. This translates into CASGTYSNQPQHF.

In its sample, this clone was seen once. This chain connects TRBV28 to TRBJ1-5, with D possibly matching TRBD1 (6 bases). The CDR3 consists of 14 residues. CDR1 and CDR2 (germline): MDHEN, SYDVKM. V gave up 5 bases and J gave up 6 bases, with 14 bases separating them. CDR3 sequence reads: CASSQGSGSQPQHF. The CDR3 DNA reads TGTGCCAGCAGTCAGGGGAGTGGCAGTCAGCCCCAGCATTTT.

The CDR3: CASRLQPLSSYNSPLHF. The CDR3, as DNA: TGTGCCAGCAGGTTACAACCATTGAGCTCCTATAATTCACCCCTCCACTTT. The rearrangement links TRBV2 to TRBJ1-6, with D uncertain. CDR1 is SNHLY, CDR2 FYNNEI, per germline. V lost 6 bases and J 0 bases, leaving 15 bases between the germline ends. The CDR3 runs to 17 residues.

J is TRBJ2-4 and V is TRBV2; weak D call: TRBD2 (6 bases). Trimming took 5 bases from V and 9 from J, leaving 11 bases between them. This CDR3 region has 12 residues. Germline CDR1 and CDR2: SNHLY and FYNNEI. The CDR3 DNA reads TGTGCCAGCAGTCCGGGACTTGGCATTCAGTACTTC. Encoded protein: CASSPGLGIQYF.

The rearrangement links TRBV18 to TRBJ1-6; D gene ambiguous. Germline CDR1 KGHSH, CDR2 LQKENI. The CDR3 is 15 residues long. The ends were cut back, 2 bases at V and 5 bases at J, with 10 bases in the middle. The CDR3 is CASSPKREDNSPLHF. DNA of the CDR3: TGTGCCAGCTCACCAAAGAGAGAGGATAATTCACCCCTCCACTTT.

The rearrangement joins TRBV6-5 to TRBJ1-1, with D perhaps TRBD1 (6 bases). Germline CDR1 MNHEY, CDR2 SVGAGI. The CDR3 runs to 13 residues. Trimming shortened V by 4 bases and J by 2 bases, and 8 bases separated the two germline ends. The CDR3 nucleotides are TGTGCCAGCAGTTGGGACACAAACACTGAAGCTTTCTTT. It yields the protein CASSWDTNTEAFF.

The chain links TRBV2 to TRBJ2-7; D call uncertain. Per germline, CDR1 SNHLY and CDR2 FYNNEI. With 6 bases removed from V and 3 bases from J, the gap between germline ends came to 6 bases. This CDR3 comprises 11 residues. The CDR3 is CASRQSYEQYF. The CDR3 region has the DNA TGTGCCAGCAGACAGAGCTACGAGCAGTACTTC.

V usage is TRBV6-5 and J usage is TRBJ2-1; TRBD2 aligns across 9 bases. CDR1 MNHEY and CDR2 SVGAGI come from the germline V gene. J lost 11 bases, V lost 7 bases, and 15 bases had no gene match. This CDR3 comprises 15 residues. The CDR3 sequence is CASTPGAGGTKKQFF. The DNA for the CDR3 is TGTGCCAGCACCCCAGGGGCGGGGGGGACCAAAAAGCAGTTCTTC.

V and J are TRBV6-5 and TRBJ2-7; D is undetermined. This CDR3 is built from 12 residues. Germline V gene sequence: CDR1 MNHEY, CDR2 SVGAGI. V shed 0 bases and J shed 2 bases, with 2 bases lying between them. The CDR3 is CASSYSPYEQYF. The CDR3 DNA reads as TGTGCCAGCAGTTACTCCCCCTACGAGCAGTACTTC.

V gene TRBV7-2 combines with J gene TRBJ2-7; 7 bases fit TRBD2. Germline V gives CDR1 SGHTA, CDR2 FQGNSA. The CDR3 loop spans 14 amino acids. V was pared by 4 bases and J by 2 bases, with 5 bases of the junction left unmatched. The CDR3 bases are TGTGCCAGCAGCTGGGGACTATCCGCCTACGAGCAGTACTTC. It yields the protein CASSWGLSAYEQYF.

Within the sample, this clone is medium-sized. V and J are TRBV10-1 and TRBJ2-7, with D possibly being TRBD2 (5 bases). The V gene's germline CDR1 is WNHNN and CDR2 SYGVQD (reference sequence). The CDR3 has 13 amino acids. V shed 6 bases and J shed 4 bases, with 13 bases lying between them. The DNA for the CDR3 is TGCGCCAGCAGCCCGACCGGGAAGTACGAGCAGTACTTC. It yields the protein CASSPTGKYEQYF.

This clone came up once. This sequence joins TRBV5-1 and TRBJ1-1; TRBD1 is a possible D gene (5 bases). V lost 4 bases and J 4 bases, leaving 17 bases between the germline ends. Germline values: CDR1 SGHRS, CDR2 YFSETQ. The length of the CDR3 is 15 residues. The CDR3 DNA reads TGCGCCAGCAGCCCACCCGCGGCAGGGACCACTGAAGCTTTCTTT. Translating gives CASSPPAAGTTEAFF. Complete variable domain (other parts from reference TRBV5-1 and TRBJ1-1): KAGVTQTPRYLIKTRGQQVTLSCSPISGHRSVSWYQQTPGQGLQFLFEYFSETQRNKGNFPGRFSGRQFSNSRSEMNVSTLELGDSALYLCASSPPAAGTTEAFFGQGTRLTVV.

The rearrangement links TRBV5-1 to TRBJ1-1; 7 bases are shared with TRBD1. The trim removed 6 bases at V and 3 bases at J, leaving 14 bases unmatched. This CDR3 has 16 amino acids. In germline, CDR1 is SGHRS, CDR2 YFSETQ. In DNA, the CDR3 is TGCGCCAGCAATCTAAGGACAGGTCGGTCGGACACTGAAGCTTTCTTT. Amino acid sequence: CASNLRTGRSDTEAFF.

The chain uses TRBV18 and TRBJ2-7; possible D gene TRBD2, 5 bases. V was shortened by 2 bases and J by 7 bases, with 12 bases between the two germline ends. CDR3 size: 13 residues. The germline V gene encodes CDR1 KGHSH and CDR2 LQKENI. The CDR3 region has the DNA TGTGCCAGCTCACCAGGCCAGACGGGGGAGCAGTACTTC. Translation: CASSPGQTGEQYF.